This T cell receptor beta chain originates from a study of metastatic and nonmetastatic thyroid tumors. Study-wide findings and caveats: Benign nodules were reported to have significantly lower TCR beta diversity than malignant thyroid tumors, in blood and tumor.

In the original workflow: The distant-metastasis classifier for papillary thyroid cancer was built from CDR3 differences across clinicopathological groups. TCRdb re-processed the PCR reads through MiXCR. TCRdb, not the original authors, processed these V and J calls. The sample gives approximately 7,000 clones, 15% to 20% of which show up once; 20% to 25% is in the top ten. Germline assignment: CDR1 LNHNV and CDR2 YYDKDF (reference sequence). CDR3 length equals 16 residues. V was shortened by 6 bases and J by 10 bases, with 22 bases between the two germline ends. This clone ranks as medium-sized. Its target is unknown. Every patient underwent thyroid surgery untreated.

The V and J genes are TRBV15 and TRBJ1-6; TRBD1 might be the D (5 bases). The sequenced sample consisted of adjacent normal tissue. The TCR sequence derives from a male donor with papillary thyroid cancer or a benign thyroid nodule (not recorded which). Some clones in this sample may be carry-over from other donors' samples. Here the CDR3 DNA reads TGTGCCACCAGTCCAATGGAGGCAGGGTCGGGATCACCCCTCCACTTT. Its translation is CATSPMEAGSGSPLHF. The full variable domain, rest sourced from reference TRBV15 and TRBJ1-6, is DAMVIQNPRYQVTQFGKPVTLSCSQTLNHNVMYWYQQKSSQAPKLLFHYYDKDFNNEADTPDNFQSRRPNTSFCFLDIRSPGLGDTAMYLCATSPMEAGSGSPLHFGNGTRLTVT.